The clone carrying this T cell receptor beta chain was detected only a few times. Treatment meaning: oral pan-JAK inhibitor, 5-10 mg twice daily. cDNA prepared by RNA extraction and subsequent reverse transcription served as the template for sequencing. TCRdb keeps only in-frame clones here, not all; method: immunoSEQ multiplex PCR. The sample lists some 180,000 clones, about 53% occurring once. Trimming left V 4 bases short and J 4 bases short, with 17 bases between. CDR3 length: 15 residues. In germline, CDR1 is SGDLS, CDR2 YYNGEE. This specimen belongs to a study of CD8+ T cells in alopecia areata. The source material was CD8+ T cells sorted from blood, sampled at week 24, from a patient treated with tofacitinib. This sequence joins TRBV9 and TRBJ1-1; possible D gene TRBD1, 6 bases. The receptor comes from a human donor with alopecia areata. CDR3: CASSTIQGTSTEAFF. Here the CDR3 DNA reads TGTGCCAGCAGCACGATACAGGGTACCAGCACTGAAGCTTTCTTT.